One sample yielded the 15 T cell receptor beta chains listed below, sequenced in a study of blood T cells in healthy people across ages. The authors ran a second PCR of roughly 6 to 12 cycles using a sample-barcoded 5' primer and a J-beta primer mix. TCRdb called the 5' RACE reads again in MiXCR, with one record for every CDR3 protein. The sample holds approximately 800,000 distinct CDR3 sequences; 30% to 45% are singletons and the top ten take 10% to 15%. The sequenced material came from blood. These receptors were obtained from a young man in good health.

The chain has TRBV7-9 and TRBJ1-6; tentatively, D is TRBD1 (6 bases). The ends were cut back, 5 bases at V and 6 bases at J, with 14 bases in the middle. Germline V gene sequence: CDR1 SEHNR, CDR2 FQNEAQ (reference sequence). The CDR3 is 15 residues long. CDR3 DNA sequence: TGTGCCAGCAGCCCCCCACAGGGCCGTAATTCACCCCTCCACTTT. This translates into CASSPPQGRNSPLHF.

Here the CDR3 reads CASSSKTGGSNQPQHF. As DNA, the CDR3 is TGTGCCAGCAGTTCAAAGACAGGGGGTAGCAATCAGCCCCAGCATTTT. The chain has TRBV6-6 and TRBJ1-5; TRBD1 agrees at 9 bases. The CDR3 runs 16 residues. V trimming: 4 bases; J trimming: 0 bases; junction bases outside the gene matches: 4. CDR1 MNHNY and CDR2 SVGAGI come from the germline V gene (reference sequence).

This chain connects TRBV15 to TRBJ2-1, with D hard to call. The DNA end lines up better with TRBJ2-7; the J call may be wrong. The CDR3 runs to 12 residues. In germline, CDR1 is LNHNV, CDR2 YYDKDF (reference sequence). This CDR3 is CATISSYNEQYF. Here the CDR3 DNA reads TGTGCCACCATTAGCTCCTACAATGAGCAGTACTTC.

The rearrangement uses TRBV6-6 and TRBJ1-2; tentatively, D is TRBD1 (6 bases). V shed 5 bases and J shed 8 bases, with 24 bases lying between them. This CDR3 comprises 16 residues. Per germline, CDR1 MNHNY and CDR2 SVGAGI (reference sequence). DNA of the CDR3: TGTGCCAGCAGTACCCCTTCCGGGACATCCAAGGGGGGCTACACCTTC. Its protein product is CASSTPSGTSKGGYTF.

The V and J genes are TRBV12-3 or TRBV12-4 and TRBJ2-2; D not certain. The CDR3 has 13 amino acids. Trimming removed 3 bases at V and 2 bases at J, with 4 bases between. The CDR3 DNA is TGTGCCAGCAGTTTGTTTAACACCGGGGAGCTGTTTTTT. Its protein product is CASSLFNTGELFF.

This clonotype was counted ten times or more. The chain combines TRBV4-3 with TRBJ1-2, with TRBD1 matching 8 bases. The CDR3 is made up of 16 amino acids. Trimming took 0 bases from V and 8 from J; bases not matched to a gene: 11. CDR1 and CDR2 from the germline V gene are LGHNA and YSLEER. The chain's CDR3 is CASSQDGSGQVLGYTF. Written as DNA, the CDR3 is TGCGCCAGCAGCCAAGATGGGTCGGGACAGGTGTTAGGCTACACCTTC.

As to this clonotype: Since a much larger clone is just one base distant, this may be a read error. The J gene is TRBJ2-5, the V gene TRBV12-3 or TRBV12-4; D is undetermined. CDR3 length: 13 amino acids. V gave up 0 bases and J gave up 11 bases, with 13 bases separating them. The CDR3 coding sequence is TGTGCCAGCAGTTTAGCTGACCGCAATGAGCAGTACTTC. Its protein is CASSLADRNEQYF.

This chain joins TRBV6-5 and TRBJ2-1; a weak D match, TRBD2 (6 bases). Per the germline V gene, CDR1 is MNHEY and CDR2 is SVGAGI. This CDR3 comprises 16 residues. V lost 5 bases and J 6 bases, leaving 20 bases between the germline ends. CDR3 amino acids: CASSPAGTGTGNEQFF. The CDR3 bases are TGTGCCAGCAGTCCCGCGGGGACTGGAACGGGCAATGAGCAGTTCTTC.

A single count supports this clonotype. This chain joins TRBV20-1 and TRBJ1-1; D remains ambiguous. In germline, CDR1 is DFQATT, CDR2 SNEGSKA (reference sequence). V was trimmed by 5 bases and J by 3 bases, leaving 10 bases between them. The CDR3 is 12 residues long. CDR3 coding DNA: TGCAGTGCTCTTACAAGGGACACTGAAGCTTTCTTT. Protein product: CSALTRDTEAFF.

This clonotype was found a few times. The rearrangement joins TRBV4-2 to TRBJ1-1; TRBD1 aligns across 7 bases. The V gene end was trimmed by 2 bases and the J gene end by 4 bases; junction bases not matched to a gene: 7. The length of the CDR3 is 15 residues. From germline, CDR1 is LGHNA and CDR2 YNFKEQ. For the CDR3, the DNA is TGTGCCAGCAGCCAAACACAGGGGTTTGGCACTGAAGCTTTCTTT. Amino acid sequence: CASSQTQGFGTEAFF.

The sample holds a few counts of this clonotype. This CDR3 reads CASTPYGVYEQYF. The CDR3, as DNA: TGTGCCAGCACCCCTTACGGAGTCTACGAGCAGTACTTC. The J gene is TRBJ2-7, the V gene TRBV28, with no clear D. Per germline, CDR1 MDHEN and CDR2 SYDVKM. V was cut by 7 bases and J by 3 bases, with 13 bases left in between. The CDR3 is 13 amino acids.

The chain uses TRBV9 and TRBJ2-3; D gene unclear. CDR1 is SGDLS and CDR2 is YYNGEE in the germline V gene. This CDR3 spans 15 amino acids. The germline V and J ends were trimmed by 0 bases and 2 bases, with 10 bases remaining between them. The CDR3 loop reads CASSVGLADTDTQYF. DNA of the CDR3: TGTGCCAGCAGCGTAGGGCTCGCGGACACAGATACGCAGTATTTT.

This clonotype was picked up a small number of times. This chain connects TRBV2 to TRBJ2-7, with 10 bases lining up with TRBD1. This CDR3 region has 15 residues. The trim removed 2 bases at V and 4 bases at J, leaving 5 bases unmatched. Germline-derived CDR1 and CDR2 are SNHLY and FYNNEI. The CDR3 bases are TGTGCCAGCAGTGAAAAGGGACAGGGGATGTACGAGCAGTACTTC. Its protein product is CASSEKGQGMYEQYF.

The chain employs TRBV12-3 or TRBV12-4 and TRBJ2-4; the match to TRBD1 covers 9 bases. The V segment lost 6 bases and the J segment 13 bases; nucleotides outside the gene matches: 13. The CDR3 has 14 amino acids. CDR3 DNA sequence: TGTGCCAGCAGCCCGGGACAGGGATGGAGTGAGCAGTACTTC. This sequence encodes CASSPGQGWSEQYF.

At least ten counts were recorded for this clonotype. This chain joins TRBV12-3 or TRBV12-4 and TRBJ1-5, with unresolved D. The CDR3 has 13 residues. The ends were cut back, 0 bases at V and 4 bases at J, with 4 bases in the middle. This CDR3 is CASSLAGNQPQHF. The CDR3, as DNA: TGTGCCAGCAGTTTAGCGGGGAATCAGCCCCAGCATTTT.